The present T cell receptor (beta chain) was sequenced within a study of cytomegalovirus exposure and HLA in healthy donors. About the research overall: An early data release held approximately 85 million unique TCRs from HLA-typed donors. The study, taken as a whole, reports: Further analysis was carried out later, and it showed several of the most significant clusters appearing linked to common viral pathogens. In a later analysis, a missense DCLRE1C variant was linked to TCR beta V- and J-gene trimming. The classifier reportedly diagnosed cytomegalovirus status with high sensitivity and specificity.

Details on this clone: Antigen: not known.

The length of the CDR3 is 20 residues. Trimming took 4 bases from V and 0 from J; bases not matched to a gene: 14. Germline V gives CDR1 KGHSH, CDR2 LQKENI. The PCR was carried out with 60 Vbeta primers and 13 Jbeta primers. TCRdb's table, derived via immunoSEQ multiplex PCR, lists solely in-frame clones and lacks some. Seen here are over 150,000 clones, about 80% observed once, and the top ten hold about 7%. Source material: PBMCs. The V and J genes are TRBV18 and TRBJ1-6; 8 bases are shared with TRBD1. The receptor was isolated from a man aged 25 to 40 in good health and CMV-seropositive. CDR3 in DNA: TGTGCCAGCTCACTGACCCGGACAGGGACCGATAGCTCCTATAATTCACCCCTCCACTTT. It encodes CASSLTRTGTDSSYNSPLHF.